This T cell receptor beta chain was retrieved from a study of cytomegalovirus exposure and HLA in healthy donors. Germline V gene lookup returns CDR1 GTSNPN and CDR2 SVGIG (reference sequence). This CDR3 comprises 16 residues. V shed 4 bases, J shed 2 bases, and the junction held 10 bases outside the gene matches. This clone is a singleton in its sample. Profiled with immunoSEQ multiplex PCR; TCRdb holds only in-frame clones, not every one. This table holds under 75,000 clones, 80% to 95% found once. This TCR came from a young man in good health and CMV-seropositive. This chain joins TRBV30 and TRBJ2-3; TRBD2 matches 9 bases. The sequenced material came from PBMCs. This chain's CDR3 is CAWTLSGRVPTDTQYF. Here the CDR3 DNA reads TGTGCCTGGACCCTTAGCGGGAGAGTCCCCACAGATACGCAGTATTTT.